A selection of T cell receptor beta chains follows, all from one sample in a study of blood T cell repertoires in COVID-19. TCRdb keeps only in-frame clones here, not all; method: immunoSEQ multiplex PCR. This table has 73,000 or so clones, about 90% appearing once. Sequenced: peripheral blood. The receptor source for this set is a human donor with active COVID-19. The donor label of this sample is uncertain. Each CDR3 is given with its conserved first and last residue. The D gene is left open where the match is weak. Size is omitted from some rows. Given values are once, few, many or a class for expanded clones.

d_call j_call clone_size v_call cdr3_nt cdr3_aa
- TRBJ2-3 - TRBV2 TGTGCCAGCCCCGGCGGGACCGTCACAGATACGCAGTATTTT CASPGGTVTDTQYF
TRBD2 TRBJ2-7 - TRBV5-1 TGCGCCAGCAGCTTGGCGGCGACTAGCGGGATGTCCTACGAGCAGTACTTC CASSLAATSGMSYEQYF
- TRBJ1-1 - TRBV5-1 TGCGCCAGCAGCCCGAATACAGGGCTCTTTGAAGCTTTCTTT CASSPNTGLFEAFF
TRBD2 TRBJ2-1 - TRBV14 TGTGCCAGCAGCCCCCGGACTAGCGGGATCGGTGAGCAGTTCTTC CASSPRTSGIGEQFF
TRBD1 TRBJ2-1 - TRBV29-1 TGCAGCGTTGATACAGGGGCGCACAATGAGCAGTTCTTC CSVDTGAHNEQFF
- TRBJ2-1 - TRBV25-1 TGTGCCAGCAGTGCCGGGACAAAATACAATGAGCAGTTCTTC CASSAGTKYNEQFF
- TRBJ1-5 - TRBV18 TGTGCCAGCTCACCAAGTCAGGGTAGCAATCAGCCCCAGCATTTT CASSPSQGSNQPQHF
TRBD2 TRBJ2-7 - TRBV11-3 TGTGCCACGACTAGCGGTCCCTACGAGCAGTACTTC CATTSGPYEQYF
- TRBJ1-5 - TRBV19 TGTGCCAGTAGTATATCAAATAGCAATCAGCCCCAGCATTTT CASSISNSNQPQHF
- TRBJ1-5 - TRBV6-2/TRBV6-3 TGTGCCAGCAGTTACTCGATCGTCCTGGGGGCGAGCAGAAGGGGCCAGCCCCAGCATTTT CASSYSIVLGASRRGQPQHF
TRBD1 TRBJ1-6 - TRBV4-1 TGCGCCAGCAGCAACAGGGGAGGTGAATCACCCCTCCACTTT CASSNRGGESPLHF
TRBD1 TRBJ1-2 - TRBV7-2 TGTGCCAGCAGCTTAGCAGTCAGGGGGTCGGGAGACACCTTC CASSLAVRGSGDTF
- TRBJ2-7 once TRBV28 TGTGCCAGCAGTATCACGACAGTAACCTACGAGCAGTACTTC CASSITTVTYEQYF
TRBD2 TRBJ2-1 - TRBV29-1 TGCAGCGTGGAAGGTAGCGGGCGCTCCTACAATGAGCAGTTCTTC CSVEGSGRSYNEQFF
- TRBJ2-1 once TRBV12-2 TGTGCAAGTCGCTTAGTCGATGAGCAGTTCTTC CASRLVDEQFF
- TRBJ1-5 - TRBV4-3 TGCGCCAGCAGCCTTAGACGGGGGAATGAGCCCCAGCATTTT CASSLRRGNEPQHF
- TRBJ2-1 - TRBV14 TGTGCCAGCAGCCAAAAGAAGAGCTCCTACAATGAGCAGTTCTTC CASSQKKSSYNEQFF
TRBD2 TRBJ2-1 - TRBV3-1/TRBV3-2 TGTGCCAGCACCGGGACTAGCGCCTACAATGAGCAGTTCTTC CASTGTSAYNEQFF
TRBD2 TRBJ2-1 - TRBV19 TGTGCCAGTAGTCGAGGCGGGAGGGCCCCCAACAATGAGCAGTTCTTC CASSRGGRAPNNEQFF
TRBD1 TRBJ2-7 few TRBV18 TGTGCCAGCTCACCGGGACAGGGGAGGTACGAGCAGTACTTC CASSPGQGRYEQYF
- TRBJ1-1 once TRBV6-5 TGTGCCAGCAGTCAAAGACGGAGCGGGGCGGCTGAAGCTTTCTTT CASSQRRSGAAEAFF
TRBD1 TRBJ1-2 - TRBV5-8 TGTGCCAGCAGCCCGGGGACAGGTCACGGCTACACCTTC CASSPGTGHGYTF
- TRBJ2-7 - TRBV12-5 TGTGCTAGTGGTCCACAGCAGGGCGAGCAGTACTTC CASGPQQGEQYF
TRBD1 TRBJ1-2 - TRBV6-6 TGTGCCAGCAGGGGGACAGGTAACGGCTACACCTTC CASRGTGNGYTF
TRBD1 TRBJ2-1 - TRBV19 TGTGCCAGTAGTTCCCCGGGACAGGATATTTACAATGAGCAGTTCTTC CASSSPGQDIYNEQFF
- TRBJ1-4 - TRBV7-9 TGTGCCAGCAGCTTAGGCCAGGGGACTAATGAAAAACTGTTTTTT CASSLGQGTNEKLFF
TRBD1 TRBJ1-4 - TRBV19 TGTGCCAGTAGCAGGGACAGGGGAGGCGAAAAACTGTTTTTT CASSRDRGGEKLFF